This T cell receptor beta chain was captured by sequencing in a study of blood T cells in healthy people across ages. This clonotype has at least ten counts. The antigen is unknown. Samples had at least 7 million PBMCs isolated from them. Total RNA amounts of at least 5 micrograms were extracted per sample. Study-wide results and limits: The study lacked donor CMV status, which possibly confounded expanded clonotype changes. TCR beta diversity, measured per million T cells, fell in a roughly linear way with age.

Through a sample-barcoded 5' primer and a J-beta primer mix, a second PCR was run for about 6 to 12 cycles. TCRdb used MiXCR to reprocess the 5' RACE reads, holding one entry per CDR3 protein. The table includes hundreds of thousands of distinct CDR3 sequences, about 28% detected once. The CDR3 extends over 15 amino acids. Trimming took 0 bases from V and 0 from J, leaving 9 bases between them. Germline V gene lookup returns CDR1 SGDLS and CDR2 YYNGEE. This rearrangement joins TRBV9 to TRBJ1-1; D is perhaps TRBD1 (5 bases). The clonotype was recovered from a woman of 80 years or more in good health. The specimen was blood. As DNA, the CDR3 is TGTGCCAGCAGCGTAGGGGGGAGTGTGAACACTGAAGCTTTCTTT. It yields the protein CASSVGGSVNTEAFF.